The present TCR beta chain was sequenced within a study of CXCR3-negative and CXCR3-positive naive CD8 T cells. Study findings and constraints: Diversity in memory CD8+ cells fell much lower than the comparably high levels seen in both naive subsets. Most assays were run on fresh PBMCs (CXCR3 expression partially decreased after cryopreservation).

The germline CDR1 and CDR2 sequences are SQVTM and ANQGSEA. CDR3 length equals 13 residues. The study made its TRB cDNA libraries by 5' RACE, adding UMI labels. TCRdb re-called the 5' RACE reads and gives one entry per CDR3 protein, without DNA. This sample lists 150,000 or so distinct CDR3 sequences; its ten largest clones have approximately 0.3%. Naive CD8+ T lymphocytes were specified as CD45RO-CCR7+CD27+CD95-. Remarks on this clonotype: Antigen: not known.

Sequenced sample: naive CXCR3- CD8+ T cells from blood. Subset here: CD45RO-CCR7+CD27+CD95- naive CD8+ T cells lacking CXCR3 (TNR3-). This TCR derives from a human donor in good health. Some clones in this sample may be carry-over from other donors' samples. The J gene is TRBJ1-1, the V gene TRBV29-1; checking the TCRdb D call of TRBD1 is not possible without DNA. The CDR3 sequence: CSVNRQDYTEAFF.